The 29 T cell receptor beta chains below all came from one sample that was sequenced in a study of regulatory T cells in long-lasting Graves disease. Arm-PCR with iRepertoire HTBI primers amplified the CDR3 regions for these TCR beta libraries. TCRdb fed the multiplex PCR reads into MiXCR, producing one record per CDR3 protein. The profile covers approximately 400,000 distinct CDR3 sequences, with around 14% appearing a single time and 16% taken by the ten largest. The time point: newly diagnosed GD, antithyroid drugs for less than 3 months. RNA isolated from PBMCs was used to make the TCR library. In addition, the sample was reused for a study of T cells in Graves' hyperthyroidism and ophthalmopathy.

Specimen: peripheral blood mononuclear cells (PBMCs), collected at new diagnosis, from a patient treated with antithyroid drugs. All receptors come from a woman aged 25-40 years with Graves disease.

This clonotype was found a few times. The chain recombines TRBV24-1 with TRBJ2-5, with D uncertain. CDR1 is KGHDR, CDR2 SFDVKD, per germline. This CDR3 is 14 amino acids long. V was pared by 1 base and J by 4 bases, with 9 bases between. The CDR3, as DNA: TGTGCCACCAGTGATTTTGGGCATGGAGAGACCCAGTACTTC. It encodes CATSDFGHGETQYF.

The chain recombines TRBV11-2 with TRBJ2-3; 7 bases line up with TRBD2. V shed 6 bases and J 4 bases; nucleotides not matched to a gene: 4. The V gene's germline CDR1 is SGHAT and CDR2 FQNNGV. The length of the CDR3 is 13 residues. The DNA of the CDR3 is TGTGCCAGCAGTTTACTAGCGTCAGATACGCAGTATTTT. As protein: CASSLLASDTQYF.

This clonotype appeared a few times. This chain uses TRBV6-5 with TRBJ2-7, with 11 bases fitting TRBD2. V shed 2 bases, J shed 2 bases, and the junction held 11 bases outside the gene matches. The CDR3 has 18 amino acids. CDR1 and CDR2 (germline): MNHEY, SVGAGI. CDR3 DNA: TGTGCCAGCAGTTACCAGGCCCTAGCGGGAGGTAGCACCTACGAGCAGTACTTC. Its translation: CASSYQALAGGSTYEQYF.

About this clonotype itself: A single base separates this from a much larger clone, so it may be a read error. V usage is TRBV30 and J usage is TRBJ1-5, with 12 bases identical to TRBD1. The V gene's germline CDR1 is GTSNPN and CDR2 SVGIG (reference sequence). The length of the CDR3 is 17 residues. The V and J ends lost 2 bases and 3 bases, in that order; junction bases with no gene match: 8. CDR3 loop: CAWSSGTGGFNNQPQHF. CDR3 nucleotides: TGTGCCTGGAGTTCCGGGACAGGGGGCTTTAACAATCAGCCCCAGCATTTT.

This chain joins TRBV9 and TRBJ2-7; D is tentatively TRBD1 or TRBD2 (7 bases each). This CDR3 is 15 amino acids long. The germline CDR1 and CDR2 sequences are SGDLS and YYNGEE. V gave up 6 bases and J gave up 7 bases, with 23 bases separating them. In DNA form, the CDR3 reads TGTGCCAGCATCCCAGGGGGAGGGGGCGCGTGGGAGCAGTACTTC. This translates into CASIPGGGGAWEQYF. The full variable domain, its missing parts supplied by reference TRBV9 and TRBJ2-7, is DSGVTQTPKHLITATGQRVTLRCSPRSGDLSVYWYQQSLDQGLQFLIQYYNGEERAKGNILERFSAQQFPDLHSELNLSSLELGDSALYFCASIPGGGGAWEQYFGPGTRLTVT.

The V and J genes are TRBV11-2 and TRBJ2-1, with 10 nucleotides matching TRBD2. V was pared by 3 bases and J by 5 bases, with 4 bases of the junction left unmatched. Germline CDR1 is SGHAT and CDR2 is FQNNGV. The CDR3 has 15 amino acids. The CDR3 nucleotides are TGTGCCAGCAGCTTTATAGCGGGGGGCAACAATGAGCAGTTCTTC. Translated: CASSFIAGGNNEQFF.

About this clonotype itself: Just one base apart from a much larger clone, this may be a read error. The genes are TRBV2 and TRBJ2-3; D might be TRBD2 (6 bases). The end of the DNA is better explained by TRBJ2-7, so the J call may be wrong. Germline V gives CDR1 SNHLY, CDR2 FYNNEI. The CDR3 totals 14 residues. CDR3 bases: TGTGCCAGCAGTGACCAGCGGGCGATCGATGAGCAGTACTTC. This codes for CASSDQRAIDEQYF.

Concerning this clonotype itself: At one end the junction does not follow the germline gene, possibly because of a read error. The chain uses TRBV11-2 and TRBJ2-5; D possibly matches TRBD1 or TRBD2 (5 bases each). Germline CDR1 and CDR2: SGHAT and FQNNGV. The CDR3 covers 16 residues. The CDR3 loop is CASSFIRGWGSNEKFF. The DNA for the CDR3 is TGTGCCAGCAGCTTCATACGGGGCTGGGGTAGCAATGAGAAGTTCTTC.

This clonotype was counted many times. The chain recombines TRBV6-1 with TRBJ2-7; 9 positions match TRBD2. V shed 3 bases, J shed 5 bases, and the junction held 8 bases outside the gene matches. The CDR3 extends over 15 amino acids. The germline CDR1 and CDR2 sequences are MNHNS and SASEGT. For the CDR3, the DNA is TGTGCCAGCAGTGAGTTCGCTAGCGGGATCGACGAGCAGTACTTC. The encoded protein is CASSEFASGIDEQYF.

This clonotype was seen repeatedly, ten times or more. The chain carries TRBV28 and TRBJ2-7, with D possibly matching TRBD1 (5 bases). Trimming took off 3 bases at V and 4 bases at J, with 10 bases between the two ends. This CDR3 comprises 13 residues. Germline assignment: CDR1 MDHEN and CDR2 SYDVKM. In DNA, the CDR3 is TGTGCCAGCAGTTTTCAGGGTTTGTACGAGCAGTACTTC. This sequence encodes CASSFQGLYEQYF.

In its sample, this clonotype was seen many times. CDR3 in DNA: TGCGCCAGCAGCCAAGTGGCTAGCGGGAGGCCCTCCTCCTACGAGCAGTACTTC. It translates to CASSQVASGRPSSYEQYF. V is TRBV4-1 and J is TRBJ2-7; 11 positions match TRBD2. CDR3 length: 18 residues. Germline assignment: CDR1 MGHRA and CDR2 YSYEKL. V was pared by 1 base and J by 0 bases, with 8 bases of the junction left unmatched.

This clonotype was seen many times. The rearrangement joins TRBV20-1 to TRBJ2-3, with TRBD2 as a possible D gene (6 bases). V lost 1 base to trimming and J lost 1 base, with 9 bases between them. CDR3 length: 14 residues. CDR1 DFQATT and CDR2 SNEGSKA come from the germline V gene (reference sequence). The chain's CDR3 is CSARVPSGTDTQYF. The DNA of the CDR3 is TGCAGTGCTAGAGTTCCTAGCGGCACAGATACGCAGTATTTT.

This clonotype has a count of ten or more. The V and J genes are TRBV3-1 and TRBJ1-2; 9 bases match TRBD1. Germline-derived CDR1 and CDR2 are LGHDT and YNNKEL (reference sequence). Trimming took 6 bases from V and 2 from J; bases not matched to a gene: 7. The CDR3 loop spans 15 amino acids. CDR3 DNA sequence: TGTGCCAGCAGACAACAGGGGGCTCCAAACTATGGCTACACCTTC. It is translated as CASRQQGAPNYGYTF.

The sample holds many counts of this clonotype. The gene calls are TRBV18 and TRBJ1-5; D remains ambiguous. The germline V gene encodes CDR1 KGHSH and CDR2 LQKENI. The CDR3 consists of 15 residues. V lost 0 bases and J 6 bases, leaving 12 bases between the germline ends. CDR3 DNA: TGTGCCAGCTCACCACCGGGTCTGGGAACTCAGCCCCAGCATTTT. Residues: CASSPPGLGTQPQHF.

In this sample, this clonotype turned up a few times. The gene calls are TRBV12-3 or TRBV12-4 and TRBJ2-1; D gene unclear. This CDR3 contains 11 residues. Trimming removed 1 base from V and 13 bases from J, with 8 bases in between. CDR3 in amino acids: CASSLGELQFF. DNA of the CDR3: TGTGCCAGCAGTTTAGGGGAATTACAGTTCTTC.

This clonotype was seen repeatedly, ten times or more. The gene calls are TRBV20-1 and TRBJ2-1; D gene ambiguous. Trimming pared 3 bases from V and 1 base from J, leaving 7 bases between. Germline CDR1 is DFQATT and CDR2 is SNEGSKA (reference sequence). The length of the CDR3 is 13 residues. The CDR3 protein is CSARFESYNEQFF. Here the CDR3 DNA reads TGCAGTGCTAGGTTCGAGTCCTACAATGAGCAGTTCTTC.

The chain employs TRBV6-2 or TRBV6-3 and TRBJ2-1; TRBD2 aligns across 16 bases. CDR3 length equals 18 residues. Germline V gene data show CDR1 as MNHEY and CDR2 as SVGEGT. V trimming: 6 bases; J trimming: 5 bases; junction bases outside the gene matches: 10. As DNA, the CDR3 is TGTGCCAGCAGAACTGGGACTAGCGGGAGGGGAGGAAACAATGAGCAGTTCTTC. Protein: CASRTGTSGRGGNNEQFF.

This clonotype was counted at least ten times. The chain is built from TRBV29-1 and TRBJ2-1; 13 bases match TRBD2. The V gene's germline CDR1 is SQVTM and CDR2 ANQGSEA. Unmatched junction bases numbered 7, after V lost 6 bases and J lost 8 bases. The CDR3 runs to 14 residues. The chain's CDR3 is CSVDWTSGSYEQFF. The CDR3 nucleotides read TGCAGCGTAGACTGGACTAGCGGGAGCTATGAGCAGTTCTTC.

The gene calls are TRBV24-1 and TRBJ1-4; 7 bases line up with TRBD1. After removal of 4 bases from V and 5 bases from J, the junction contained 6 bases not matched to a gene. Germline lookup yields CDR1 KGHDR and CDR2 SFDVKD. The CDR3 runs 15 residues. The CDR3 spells CATSDQGQKNEKLFF. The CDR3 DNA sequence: TGTGCCACCAGTGACCAGGGACAGAAGAATGAAAAACTGTTTTTT.

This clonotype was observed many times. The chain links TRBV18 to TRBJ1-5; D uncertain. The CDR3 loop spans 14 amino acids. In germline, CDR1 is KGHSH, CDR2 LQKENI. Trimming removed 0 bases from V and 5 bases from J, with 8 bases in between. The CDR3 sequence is CASSPPGSYQPQHF. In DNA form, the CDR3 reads TGTGCCAGCTCACCACCGGGTTCTTATCAGCCCCAGCATTTT.

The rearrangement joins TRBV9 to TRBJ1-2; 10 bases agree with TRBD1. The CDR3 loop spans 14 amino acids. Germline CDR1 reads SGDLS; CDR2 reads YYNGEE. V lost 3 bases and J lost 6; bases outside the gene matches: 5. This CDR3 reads CASSAMDRGDGYTF. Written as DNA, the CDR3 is TGTGCCAGCAGCGCCATGGACAGGGGGGATGGCTACACCTTC. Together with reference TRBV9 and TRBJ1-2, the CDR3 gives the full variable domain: DSGVTQTPKHLITATGQRVTLRCSPRSGDLSVYWYQQSLDQGLQFLIQYYNGEERAKGNILERFSAQQFPDLHSELNLSSLELGDSALYFCASSAMDRGDGYTFGSGTRLTVV.

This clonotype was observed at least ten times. The CDR3 loop is CASSLVGLAGTGELFF. The CDR3 region has the DNA TGTGCCAGCAGTTTAGTTGGACTAGCGGGCACCGGGGAGCTGTTTTTT. The chain employs TRBV28 and TRBJ2-2, with 11 bases aligning to TRBD2. Per the germline V gene, CDR1 is MDHEN and CDR2 is SYDVKM. After removal of 2 bases from V and 4 bases from J, the junction contained 3 bases not matched to a gene. The length of the CDR3 is 16 residues. The entire variable domain, with the rest obtained from reference TRBV28 and TRBJ2-2, is as follows: DVKVTQSSRYLVKRTGEKVFLECVQDMDHENMFWYRQDPGLGLRLIYFSYDVKMKEKGDIPEGYSVSREKKERFSLILESASTNQTSMYLCASSLVGLAGTGELFFGEGSRLTVL.

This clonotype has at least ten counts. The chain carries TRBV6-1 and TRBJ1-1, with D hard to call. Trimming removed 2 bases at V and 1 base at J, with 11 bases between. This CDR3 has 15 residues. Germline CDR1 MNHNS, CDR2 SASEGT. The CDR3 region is CASSERVGQNTEAFF. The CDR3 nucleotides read TGTGCCAGCAGTGAAAGGGTCGGGCAGAACACTGAAGCTTTCTTT.

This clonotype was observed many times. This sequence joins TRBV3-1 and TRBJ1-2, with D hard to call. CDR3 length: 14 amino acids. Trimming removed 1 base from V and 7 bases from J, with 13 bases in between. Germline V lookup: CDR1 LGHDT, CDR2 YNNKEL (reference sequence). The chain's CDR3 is CASSQGERVSGYTF. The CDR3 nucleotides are TGTGCCAGCAGCCAAGGGGAAAGGGTCTCTGGCTACACCTTC. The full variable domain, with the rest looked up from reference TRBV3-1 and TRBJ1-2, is DTAVSQTPKYLVTQMGNDKSIKCEQNLGHDTMYWYKQDSKKFLKIMFSYNNKELIINETVPNRFSPKSPDKAHLNLHINSLELGDSAVYFCASSQGERVSGYTFGSGTRLTVV.

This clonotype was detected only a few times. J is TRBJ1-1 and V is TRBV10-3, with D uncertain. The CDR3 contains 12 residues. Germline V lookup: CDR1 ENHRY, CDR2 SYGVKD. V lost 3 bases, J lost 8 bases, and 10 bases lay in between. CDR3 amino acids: CAISEVGSEAFF. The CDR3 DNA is TGTGCCATCAGTGAAGTGGGCAGCGAAGCTTTCTTT.

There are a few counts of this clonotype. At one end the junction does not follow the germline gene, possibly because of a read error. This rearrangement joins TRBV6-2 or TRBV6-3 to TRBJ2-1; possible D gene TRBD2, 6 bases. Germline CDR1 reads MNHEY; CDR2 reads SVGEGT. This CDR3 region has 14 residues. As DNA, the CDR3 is TGTGCCAGCGCCCCGGGACTCCCCGGCAATGAGCAGTTTTTC. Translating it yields CASAPGLPGNEQFF.

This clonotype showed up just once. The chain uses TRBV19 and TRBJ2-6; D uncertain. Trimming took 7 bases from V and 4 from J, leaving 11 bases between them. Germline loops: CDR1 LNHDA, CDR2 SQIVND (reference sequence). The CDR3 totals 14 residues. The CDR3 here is CASTKSAGANVLTF. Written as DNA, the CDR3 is TGTGCCAGTACGAAGTCGGCCGGGGCCAACGTCCTGACTTTC.

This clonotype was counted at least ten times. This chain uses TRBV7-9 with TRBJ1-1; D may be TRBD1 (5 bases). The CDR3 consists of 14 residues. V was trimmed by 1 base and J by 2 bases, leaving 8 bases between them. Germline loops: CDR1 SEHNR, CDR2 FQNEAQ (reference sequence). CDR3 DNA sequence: TGTGCCAGCAGCTTAGAAGGGGTTAACACTGAAGCTTTCTTT. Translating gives CASSLEGVNTEAFF.

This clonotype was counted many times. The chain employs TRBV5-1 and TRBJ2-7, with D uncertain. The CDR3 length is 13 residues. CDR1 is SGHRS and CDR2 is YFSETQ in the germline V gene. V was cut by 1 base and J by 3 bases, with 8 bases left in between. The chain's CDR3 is CASSLSLLYEQYF. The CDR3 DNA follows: TGCGCCAGCAGCTTGAGTCTTCTCTACGAGCAGTACTTC.